These 25 T cell receptor beta chains share one sample of origin, sequenced in a study of T cell changes during pregnancy in multiple sclerosis. Generated by immunoSEQ multiplex PCR, the TCRdb table keeps only in-frame clones and is missing some. The sample has some 30,000 clones; about 88% are singletons. The sample consisted of CD8+ T cells from peripheral blood mononuclear cells, taken after pregnancy. These TCRs come from a female donor with multiple sclerosis, enrolled in a pregnancy study.

This clone was counted a single time. The rearrangement uses TRBV4-1 and TRBJ1-1; maybe TRBD1 (5 bases). V gave up 1 base and J gave up 1 base, with 7 bases separating them. The CDR3 contains 14 residues. Germline CDR1 and CDR2: MGHRA and YSYEKL. The CDR3 nucleotides read TGCGCCAGCAGCCAAGGCGGGGGGAACACTGAAGCTTTCTTT. Protein product: CASSQGGGNTEAFF.

There are a few counts of this clone. The rearrangement joins TRBV7-9 to TRBJ2-5; perhaps TRBD2 as D (6 bases). The CDR3 contains 16 residues. Trimming left V 5 bases short and J 2 bases short, with 18 bases between. Germline V CDR1 and CDR2: SEHNR, FQNEAQ (reference sequence). The CDR3 loop reads CASSPKGPSEQETQYF. The CDR3 nucleotides are TGTGCCAGCAGCCCGAAAGGCCCTAGCGAACAAGAGACCCAGTACTTC.

The chain employs TRBV19 and TRBJ2-7; 10 positions match TRBD1. V trimming: 3 bases; J trimming: 2 bases; junction bases outside the gene matches: 4. The germline V gene has CDR1 LNHDA and CDR2 SQIVND (reference sequence). CDR3 length: 15 residues. The CDR3 loop is CASSMGQGFTYEQYF. The CDR3 DNA is TGTGCCAGTAGTATGGGACAGGGGTTTACCTACGAGCAGTACTTC.

The rearrangement links TRBV4-2 to TRBJ2-5; 10 nucleotides align to TRBD2. Looked up from germline, CDR1 is LGHNA and CDR2 is YNFKEQ. The trim removed 1 base at V and 3 bases at J, leaving 5 bases unmatched. This CDR3 is built from 16 residues. DNA for the CDR3: TGTGCCAGCAGCCAAGTAGGCCTAGCGGGAGAAGAGACCCAGTACTTC. Translating gives CASSQVGLAGEETQYF.

The chain links TRBV13 to TRBJ2-7, with 8 bases identical to TRBD2. Looked up from germline, CDR1 is PRHDT and CDR2 is FYEKMQ (reference sequence). The CDR3 runs to 15 residues. Losses at the gene ends were 3 bases for V and 4 bases for J; bases not matched to a gene: 8. In DNA form, the CDR3 reads TGTGCCAGCAGCTTTGCTGGCGGGGGGCCGTACGAGCAGTACTTC. Its protein is CASSFAGGGPYEQYF.

The V gene is TRBV27, the J gene TRBJ2-1, with TRBD2 as a possible D gene (6 bases). V dropped 1 base and J dropped 2 bases, with 12 bases sitting between them. This CDR3 contains 16 residues. Looked up from germline, CDR1 is MNHEY and CDR2 is SMNVEV (reference sequence). For the CDR3, the DNA is TGTGCCAGCAGTTTATGGGCGGGAAACGCCTACAATGAGCAGTTCTTC. Translated, it gives CASSLWAGNAYNEQFF.

CDR3 DNA sequence: TGTGCCAGCAGTTCCTTCAAAATAAACGGCTACGAGCAGTACTTC. Translated, it gives CASSSFKINGYEQYF. This chain uses TRBV6-5 with TRBJ2-7; no clear D. V lost 4 bases to trimming and J lost 3 bases, with 16 bases between them. CDR1 is MNHEY and CDR2 is SVGAGI in the germline V gene. The CDR3 sequence is 15 residues long.

This chain uses TRBV27 with TRBJ1-2, with D possibly being TRBD1 (6 bases). Germline V lookup: CDR1 MNHEY, CDR2 SMNVEV (reference sequence). V was trimmed by 3 bases and J by 3 bases, leaving 8 bases between them. CDR3 size: 13 residues. As DNA, the CDR3 is TGTGCCAGCAGTTTTGCAGGGGACTATGGCTACACCTTC. Translation gives CASSFAGDYGYTF.

The chain employs TRBV7-9 and TRBJ1-1, with unresolved D. This CDR3 has 15 residues. V was trimmed by 7 bases and J by 4 bases, leaving 19 bases between them. The germline V gene has CDR1 SEHNR and CDR2 FQNEAQ (reference sequence). This CDR3 is CASILPPGIRTEAFF. The CDR3 DNA sequence: TGTGCCAGCATCCTCCCGCCGGGGATACGCACTGAAGCTTTCTTT.

This clone was counted a few times. This rearrangement joins TRBV21-1 to TRBJ2-4; the table assigns TRBD2, which was not confirmed against the DNA. TRBV21-1 constitutes a pseudogene. The CDR3 totals 16 residues. CDR3 nucleotides: TGTGCCAGCAGCAAAGAGTCGGCTAGCGGGAAAGTCATTCAGTACTTC. Amino acids: CASSKESASGKVIQYF.

The rearrangement links TRBV6-5 to TRBJ1-1; D uncertain. V lost 0 bases and J lost 4, with 6 bases in between. The CDR3 has 13 residues. In germline, CDR1 is MNHEY, CDR2 SVGAGI. The CDR3 DNA reads TGTGCCAGCAGTTACTCTCCATTCACTGAAGCTTTCTTT. Protein sequence: CASSYSPFTEAFF.

The chain links TRBV19 to TRBJ1-2; TRBD1 matches 7 bases. This CDR3 comprises 18 residues. V shed 0 bases and J 6 bases; nucleotides not matched to a gene: 16. Germline loops: CDR1 LNHDA, CDR2 SQIVND (reference sequence). The CDR3 sequence is CASSIDLSAAGGRNGYTF. The CDR3 nucleotides are TGTGCCAGTAGTATAGATTTATCGGCTGCAGGGGGTCGGAATGGCTACACCTTC.

The CDR3 protein is CSALLGDTQYF. The DNA of the CDR3 is TGCAGTGCCCTTCTGGGCGATACGCAGTATTTT. This chain uses TRBV20-1 with TRBJ2-3; D uncertain. Trimming cost V 6 bases and J 6 bases, with 10 bases left between them. CDR1 and CDR2 (germline): DFQATT, SNEGSKA (reference sequence). This CDR3 has 11 residues.

V and J are TRBV19 and TRBJ2-1; TRBD2 matches at 14 bases. The CDR3 has 15 amino acids. J was trimmed by 8 bases and V by 3 bases; bases with no gene match: 3. The germline V gene encodes CDR1 LNHDA and CDR2 SQIVND (reference sequence). The CDR3 loop is CASSITTSGRDEQFF. CDR3 in DNA: TGTGCCAGTAGTATTACGACTAGCGGGAGGGATGAGCAGTTCTTC. Based on the CDR3 plus reference TRBV19 and TRBJ2-1, the full variable domain is DGGITQSPKYLFRKEGQNVTLSCEQNLNHDAMYWYRQDPGQGLRLIYYSQIVNDFQKGDIAEGYSVSREKKESFPLTVTSAQKNPTAFYLCASSITTSGRDEQFFGPGTRLTVL.

This chain joins TRBV30 and TRBJ2-3; D possibly corresponds to TRBD1 (5 bases). Between the trimmed V and J ends, which lost 3 bases and 2 bases, there was a span of 24 bases. This CDR3 has 18 amino acids. Germline V gene lookup returns CDR1 GTSNPN and CDR2 SVGIG (reference sequence). The CDR3 DNA reads TGTGCCTGGAGCGGATTTCAGGGCCCTGACCACCTCACAGATACGCAGTATTTT. It encodes CAWSGFQGPDHLTDTQYF.

The chain couples TRBV6-5 to TRBJ2-1, with 9 bases lining up with TRBD2. Per germline, CDR1 MNHEY and CDR2 SVGAGI. V was pared by 0 bases and J by 4 bases, with 4 bases of the junction left unmatched. The CDR3 has 16 residues. CDR3 protein: CASSYSASGIYNEQFF. The CDR3 DNA sequence: TGTGCCAGCAGTTACTCGGCTAGCGGGATATACAATGAGCAGTTCTTC.

The chain is built from TRBV20-1 and TRBJ2-1; no clear D gene. With 8 bases removed from V and 10 bases from J, the gap between germline ends came to 9 bases. The CDR3 is made up of 9 amino acids. The germline V gene encodes CDR1 DFQATT and CDR2 SNEGSKA (reference sequence). CDR3 in DNA: TGCAGTCCTGCCAGGGAGCAGTTCTTC. Amino acids: CSPAREQFF.

This clone was observed a single time. The chain combines TRBV28 with TRBJ1-2; no definite D call. In germline, CDR1 is MDHEN, CDR2 SYDVKM. Trimming shortened V by 6 bases and J by 3 bases, and 11 bases separated the two germline ends. The CDR3 runs to 13 residues. The CDR3, as DNA: TGTGCCAGCAGCTTAACAGTTCACTATGGCTACACCTTC. This encodes CASSLTVHYGYTF.

The rearrangement links TRBV9 to TRBJ2-7, with 12 bases matching TRBD2. The CDR3 has 17 residues. Trimming cost V 3 bases and J 2 bases; bases outside gene matches: 9. Germline V CDR1 and CDR2: SGDLS, YYNGEE. The CDR3 DNA follows: TGTGCCAGCAGCGCGGACCCCAGGACTAGCGGGACCTACGAGCAGTACTTC. Encoded protein: CASSADPRTSGTYEQYF.

The V and J genes are TRBV19 and TRBJ1-1; D gene ambiguous. Trimming removed 1 base from V and 7 bases from J, with 13 bases in between. The CDR3 runs to 14 residues. Looked up from germline, CDR1 is LNHDA and CDR2 is SQIVND (reference sequence). CDR3: CASSIGLPQVEAFF. CDR3 DNA: TGTGCCAGTAGTATAGGTCTCCCGCAGGTTGAAGCTTTCTTT. The full variable domain, rest sourced from reference TRBV19 and TRBJ1-1, is DGGITQSPKYLFRKEGQNVTLSCEQNLNHDAMYWYRQDPGQGLRLIYYSQIVNDFQKGDIAEGYSVSREKKESFPLTVTSAQKNPTAFYLCASSIGLPQVEAFFGQGTRLTVV.

The genes are TRBV29-1 and TRBJ1-2; weak D call: TRBD1 (5 bases). CDR3 size: 12 residues. Per germline, CDR1 SQVTM and CDR2 ANQGSEA. Trimming took off 0 bases at V and 8 bases at J, with 10 bases between the two ends. This chain's CDR3 is CSVEDRGGGYTF. CDR3 in DNA: TGCAGCGTTGAAGATAGGGGTGGAGGCTACACCTTC.

The chain recombines TRBV4-2 with TRBJ1-5; 8 nucleotides match TRBD1. V lost 5 bases, J lost 5 bases, and 5 bases stayed unmatched. The CDR3 extends over 14 amino acids. From germline, CDR1 is LGHNA and CDR2 YNFKEQ. The CDR3 is CASSSGQEHQPQHF. The CDR3 DNA sequence: TGTGCCAGCAGCTCGGGACAGGAACATCAGCCCCAGCATTTT.

The chain uses TRBV7-9 and TRBJ1-4; a weak D match, TRBD1 (5 bases). Germline assignment: CDR1 SEHNR and CDR2 FQNEAQ (reference sequence). V was trimmed by 0 bases and J by 5 bases, leaving 13 bases between them. The CDR3 covers 16 residues. The CDR3 DNA sequence: TGTGCCAGCAGCTTAGCGTCGGGGGGTAGGAATGAAAAACTGTTTTTT. This encodes CASSLASGGRNEKLFF.

With regard to this clone: The junction departs from the called germline gene at one end, perhaps through a read error. The rearrangement joins TRBV7-9 to TRBJ2-7, with a weak D call TRBD1 (5 bases). This CDR3 has 12 amino acids. Germline V gene sequence: CDR1 SEHNR, CDR2 FQNEAQ (reference sequence). The CDR3 nucleotides are TGTGCCAGCAGCTTAGGAGGTTCACAGGCCGTCTTC. It codes for CASSLGGSQAVF.

The rearrangement links TRBV19 to TRBJ2-2; possibly TRBD2 for D (6 bases). The CDR3 loop spans 14 amino acids. V lost 4 bases and J lost 1, with 7 bases in between. The V gene's germline CDR1 is LNHDA and CDR2 SQIVND (reference sequence). The CDR3 nucleotides are TGTGCCAGTAGTAGCGGGAAGAACACCGGGGAGCTGTTTTTT. Translating gives CASSSGKNTGELFF.